This TCR beta chain is drawn from a study of cytomegalovirus exposure and HLA in healthy donors. Study details: Researchers found that just over 80% of about 400 genotyped donors fell within the Caucasian-associated ancestry cluster. General observations from the study: A later analysis found that most CMV-associated TCR beta chains appeared HLA-restricted. A cluster of highly shared sequence variants was likely a sequencing artifact. For most subjects, TCR beta sequences were reported to predict HLA-A and HLA-B alleles with accuracy.

The sample holds one count of this clone. Its antigen remains unknown. The PCR contained 60 Vbeta and 13 Jbeta primers. The repertoire was sequenced with immunoSEQ multiplex PCR; TCRdb's copy has only in-frame clones and lacks some. Of some 190,000 clones listed, around 80% were seen once; the top ten hold less than 2%. CDR1 is ENHRY and CDR2 is SYGVKD in the germline V gene. The ends were cut back, 2 bases at V and 6 bases at J, with 10 bases in the middle. The CDR3 sequence is 13 residues long. Sample: PBMCs. V usage is TRBV10-3 and J usage is TRBJ1-1; a possible D gene is TRBD1 (5 bases). This receptor was obtained from a woman under 40 in good health and CMV-seronegative. This chain's CDR3 is CAISEGGLAEAFF. CDR3 coding DNA: TGTGCCATCAGTGAGGGGGGGTTAGCTGAAGCTTTCTTT.